This T cell receptor beta chain is drawn from a study of cytomegalovirus exposure and HLA in healthy donors (dated 2017 in TCRdb). With respect to the entire study: According to a later analysis, the 120 validation repertoires were produced on the same platform as the 680 or so repertoires of the first cohort. The aim of the study was to test whether cataloging public T cell receptors could identify signatures of past pathogen exposure. A separate validation cohort of roughly 110 different subjects was used in addition to the approximately 700-subject first cohort. To predict cytomegalovirus infection status, the study combined high-throughput TCR immunosequencing, statistical association of individual TCRs with disease status, and machine learning. What the authors observed across the whole study: A later analysis found that TCRs clustered in the first cohort also tended to co-occur in the 120 or so validation repertoires, with approximately 94% of cluster scores above 0. The study listed around 160 TCR beta chains as associated with cytomegalovirus. According to the authors, the approach could potentially be generalized to other disease states and immunological phenotypes. Across donors, most TCR sequences were observed very rarely, whereas some public TCRs were present in many individuals. In vitro tests confirmed that a few of the cytomegalovirus-associated TCR beta chains recognize cytomegalovirus antigens. The classifier was reported to diagnose cytomegalovirus status with high specificity and sensitivity in both the original cohort and the validation cohort. The validation cohort had no HLA typing available for a later analysis, so co-occurrence within that cohort was assessed over all 120 or so repertoires.

As to this clone: It has no known antigen specificity. Base-call qualities are not available, and no considerably larger clone is one nucleotide away.

Library prep was done by the immunoSEQ multiplex PCR assay. Processing in the source paper ran as follows. A statistical classification framework was developed to diagnose cytomegalovirus status using the catalog of TCR beta chain sequences. TCRdb took over this immuneACCESS table, retaining in-frame rearrangements with V and J assigned. Such tables are incomplete; in checked studies, under half of the missing clones stem from an unresolved V gene, and the remainder is unexplained. D and trimming were read from the DNA, whereas the V and J calls and clone size are those reported in that table. Within this sample are roughly 120,000 clones, with just under 95% of them counted one time only. 1% to 1.5% of the sample belongs to the ten largest clones. CDR1 and CDR2 are drawn from the germline V gene: MGHRA, YSYEKL. From its cysteine to its phenylalanine, the CDR3 spans 19 amino acids. Kept here is only the CDR3 DNA, which spans 57 bases and is read in frame from base 1. Relative to germline, V is missing 0 bases and J is missing 7 bases, with 13 bases of the junction outside any gene match.

The donors were included in the validation cohort of some 120 subjects, a group kept apart from the approximately 650-subject first cohort. What was sequenced was PBMCs. This receptor was taken from a woman between 18 and 30 years old in good health and CMV-seronegative. The chain is assembled from TRBV4-1 and TRBJ2-1; TRBD2 aligns with 12 central bases. The DNA sequence follows: TGCGCCAGCAGCCAAGATCTGACTAGCGGGAGATATTTGATGAATGAGCAGTTCTTC. Its amino acids are CASSQDLTSGRYLMNEQFF.